These T cell receptor beta chains were read from a single sample in a study of blood T cell repertoires in COVID-19. Assay used: immunoSEQ multiplex PCR; TCRdb lists only in-frame clones, some missing. The sample contains under 200,000 clones, about 74% of which appear only once. The sequenced sample was peripheral blood. The source is a man aged 55 to 69 with acute or convalescent COVID-19. CDR3s leave out the opening cysteine and the closing phenylalanine or tryptophan. Fields, in order: V gene, J gene, CDR3 protein.

v_call: TRBV3-1/TRBV3-2
j_call: TRBJ2-5
cdr3_aa: ASSHVGGGEQETQY

v_call: TRBV3-1/TRBV3-2
j_call: TRBJ2-5
cdr3_aa: ASITSGGARETQY

v_call: TRBV6-5
j_call: TRBJ1-1
cdr3_aa: ASTLDSFSNTEAF

v_call: TRBV5-1
j_call: TRBJ1-4
cdr3_aa: ASSSGGAATNEKLF

v_call: TRBV7-3
j_call: TRBJ2-3
cdr3_aa: ASSPGGLRDTQY

v_call: TRBV19
j_call: TRBJ2-3
cdr3_aa: ASCPRTARVDTQY

v_call: TRBV11-2
j_call: TRBJ1-2
cdr3_aa: ASSLAGTNYGYT

v_call: TRBV24-1
j_call: TRBJ2-2
cdr3_aa: ATSEHRDTGELF

v_call: TRBV19
j_call: TRBJ2-1
cdr3_aa: ASSIVVGAYNEQF

v_call: TRBV23-1
j_call: TRBJ1-5
cdr3_aa: ASSQSGGGPRSNQPQH

v_call: TRBV2
j_call: TRBJ2-7
cdr3_aa: ASRQGQLTYEQY

v_call: TRBV11-2
j_call: TRBJ2-7
cdr3_aa: ASSLGGLVSYEQY

v_call: TRBV18
j_call: TRBJ2-5
cdr3_aa: ASSAGPVGETQY

v_call: TRBV3-1/TRBV3-2
j_call: TRBJ2-7
cdr3_aa: ASSQVTSYEQY

v_call: TRBV9
j_call: TRBJ2-7
cdr3_aa: ASSVEGAHEQY

v_call: TRBV7-9
j_call: TRBJ1-2
cdr3_aa: ASSLVAAPADGYT

v_call: TRBV3-1/TRBV3-2
j_call: TRBJ2-5
cdr3_aa: ASRSSGGRGETQY

v_call: TRBV7-9
j_call: TRBJ1-1
cdr3_aa: ASTLGGGSLEAF

v_call: TRBV9
j_call: TRBJ1-6
cdr3_aa: ASSVGSPLGSPLH

v_call: TRBV5-6
j_call: TRBJ2-5
cdr3_aa: ASTFGGVETQY

v_call: TRBV9
j_call: TRBJ2-7
cdr3_aa: ASSAGDPSYEQY

v_call: TRBV10-3
j_call: TRBJ2-1
cdr3_aa: AISEARNEQF

v_call: TRBV30
j_call: TRBJ1-2
cdr3_aa: ASTGGYGYT

v_call: TRBV19
j_call: TRBJ1-2
cdr3_aa: ASSIPRGLHGYT

v_call: TRBV19
j_call: TRBJ1-4
cdr3_aa: ASASGGATNEKLF

v_call: TRBV28
j_call: TRBJ1-5
cdr3_aa: ASTRTGAGGNQPQH

v_call: TRBV6-1
j_call: TRBJ1-4
cdr3_aa: ASSESWNEKLF

v_call: TRBV5-5
j_call: TRBJ2-3
cdr3_aa: ASSGDRVTDTQY

v_call: TRBV6-6
j_call: TRBJ2-5
cdr3_aa: ASSYSGGGAETQY

v_call: TRBV21-1
j_call: TRBJ2-2
cdr3_aa: ASSKVTGNNTGELF

v_call: TRBV12-5
j_call: TRBJ1-4
cdr3_aa: ASGSQGATNEKLF

v_call: TRBV5-1
j_call: TRBJ1-1
cdr3_aa: ASSLGTGRSPEAF

v_call: TRBV3-1/TRBV3-2
j_call: TRBJ1-2
cdr3_aa: ASSQEPSGARYGYT

v_call: TRBV7-8
j_call: TRBJ1-1
cdr3_aa: ASSLNRMNTEAF

v_call: TRBV28
j_call: TRBJ1-2
cdr3_aa: ASSPSDRGYT

v_call: TRBV5-5
j_call: TRBJ2-7
cdr3_aa: ASSLGQGGGFYEQY

v_call: TRBV6-5
j_call: TRBJ2-1
cdr3_aa: ASRPQGVGEQF

v_call: TRBV20-1
j_call: TRBJ1-1
cdr3_aa: SATRQLAAF

v_call: TRBV5-6
j_call: TRBJ2-5
cdr3_aa: ASSPHGTGWRETQY

v_call: TRBV7-7
j_call: TRBJ2-7
cdr3_aa: ASSLVPGGSNEQY

v_call: TRBV24-1
j_call: TRBJ2-1
cdr3_aa: ATSDGLGARLLNEQF

v_call: TRBV6-2/TRBV6-3
j_call: TRBJ2-1
cdr3_aa: ASSYSGSLYNEQF

v_call: TRBV5-1
j_call: TRBJ1-5
cdr3_aa: ASSPSGVNQPQH

v_call: TRBV18
j_call: TRBJ1-3
cdr3_aa: ASSPELSGNTIY

v_call: TRBV5-6
j_call: TRBJ1-1
cdr3_aa: ASSWRTGEVNTEAF

v_call: TRBV5-5
j_call: TRBJ1-5
cdr3_aa: ASSHRPSVLSNQPQH

v_call: TRBV14
j_call: TRBJ2-1
cdr3_aa: ASSQDGKQALGEQF

v_call: TRBV4-1
j_call: TRBJ1-2
cdr3_aa: ASLRTDYGYT